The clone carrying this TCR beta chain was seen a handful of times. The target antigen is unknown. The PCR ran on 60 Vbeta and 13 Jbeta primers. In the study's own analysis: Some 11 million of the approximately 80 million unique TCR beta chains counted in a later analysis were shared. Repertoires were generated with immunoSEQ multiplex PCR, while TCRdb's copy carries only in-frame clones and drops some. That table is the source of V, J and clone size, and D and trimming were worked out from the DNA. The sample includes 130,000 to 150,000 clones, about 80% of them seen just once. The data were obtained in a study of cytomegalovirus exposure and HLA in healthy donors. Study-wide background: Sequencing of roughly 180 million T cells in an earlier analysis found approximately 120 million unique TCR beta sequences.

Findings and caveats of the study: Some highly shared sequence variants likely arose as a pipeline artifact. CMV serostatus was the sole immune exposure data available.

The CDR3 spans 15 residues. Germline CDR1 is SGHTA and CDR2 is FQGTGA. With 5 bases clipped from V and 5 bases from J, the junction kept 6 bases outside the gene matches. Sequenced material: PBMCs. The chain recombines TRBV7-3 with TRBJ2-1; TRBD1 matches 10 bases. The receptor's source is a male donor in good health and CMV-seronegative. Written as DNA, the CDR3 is TGTGCCAGCAGCCCCTCGACAGGGGGCAACAATGAGCAGTTCTTC. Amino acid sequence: CASSPSTGGNNEQFF.